This paragraph reports one T cell receptor (beta chain). Its specificity is not known. Between the trimmed V and J ends, which lost 2 bases and 4 bases, there was a span of 13 bases. The CDR3 is 15 residues long. Germline V gene lookup returns CDR1 LNHDA and CDR2 SQIVND (reference sequence). Everyone who donated was a healthy bone marrow donor. This specimen comes from a study of cytomegalovirus exposure and HLA in healthy donors. Study-wide results and limits: It was reported that the classifier diagnosed cytomegalovirus status with high specificity and sensitivity in both the original and validation cohorts. V- and J-gene trimming of TCR beta was linked (in a later analysis) to a missense DCLRE1C variant.

Use of 60 Vbeta and 13 Jbeta primers characterized the PCR. Clones were sequenced by immunoSEQ multiplex PCR, and TCRdb holds only the in-frame ones, with some missing. The repertoire has hundreds of thousands of clones, around 89% of them found once; the top ten carry roughly 0.99%. This clonotype originated in a woman between 18 and 29 years old in good health and CMV-seronegative. Sample: PBMCs. V and J are TRBV19 and TRBJ2-3; a possible D gene is TRBD2 (5 bases). The CDR3 protein is CASSISLLAADTQYF. The DNA for the CDR3 is TGTGCCAGTAGTATATCCCTCCTAGCCGCAGATACGCAGTATTTT. Filled out from reference TRBV19 and TRBJ2-3, the complete variable domain reads DGGITQSPKYLFRKEGQNVTLSCEQNLNHDAMYWYRQDPGQGLRLIYYSQIVNDFQKGDIAEGYSVSREKKESFPLTVTSAQKNPTAFYLCASSISLLAADTQYFGPGTRLTVL.